This is a list of T cell receptor beta chains from one sample in a study of tumor-infiltrating lymphocytes in primary liver carcinoma. TCRdb re-analysed the multiplex PCR reads in MiXCR, keeping a single row per CDR3 protein. The sample has more than 90,000 distinct CDR3 sequences, about 70% seen once. The sequenced sample was liver tumor tissue from sampling region 2. The source is a woman aged 55-70 years with primary liver carcinoma and hepatitis B virus infection. Both conserved end residues are part of each CDR3. A D gene is named only where the DNA matches it firmly. Size is omitted from some rows. Given values are once, few, many or a class for expanded clones.

TRBD1	TRBV6-6	TRBJ1-5	.	TGTACCAGCAGTTACCAGGGGGCGGGCCGGCCCCAGCATTTT	CTSSYQGAGRPQHF
TRBD2	TRBV29-1	TRBJ2-7	.	TGCAGCGTTGTTACCTTGGGACTAGTGGTCTACGAGCAGTACTTC	CSVVTLGLVVYEQYF
TRBD1	TRBV12-3/TRBV12-4	TRBJ1-1	.	TGTGCCAGCAGTACCCTGTCTTCAGGGGGCTTTGAAACTTTCTTT	CASSTLSSGGFETFF
.	TRBV11-2	TRBJ1-6	.	TGTGCCAGCAGCTTAGATCTGGGCTCACCACTCCAATTT	CASSLDLGSPLQF
TRBD2	TRBV28	TRBJ2-1	.	TGTGCCAGCAGTTCCCTGACTAGCGGGCCCTCCTACAAAGAGCAGTTCTTC	CASSSLTSGPSYKEQFF
TRBD2	TRBV13	TRBJ2-1	.	TGTGCCAGCACCCCGGGACTAGCGGGAGGGCCGAGAAGCATTAATGAGCAGTTCTTC	CASTPGLAGGPRSINEQFF
.	TRBV6-5	TRBJ1-1	.	TGTGCCTGCACTATAATACAGGGACATCCAAACACTGAAGCTTTCTTT	CACTIIQGHPNTEAFF
TRBD2	TRBV11-2	TRBJ2-3	once	TGTGCCAGCAGGATGGGACGAGCGGGAGTGGCAGACACGCAGTATTTT	CASRMGRAGVADTQYF
TRBD2	TRBV14	TRBJ2-1	.	TGTGCCAGCAGCCAAGGGGGTAGCGGGAAACTCTACAATGAGCAGTTCTTC	CASSQGGSGKLYNEQFF
TRBD2	TRBV5-1	TRBJ2-1	many	TGCGCCAGCAGTAGTTCCCTAGCGGGAACGGTTGAGCAGTTCTTC	CASSSSLAGTVEQFF
.	TRBV11-3	TRBJ2-1	.	TGTGCCAGCAGCTTAGGAACTAGCAAGCTTGAGCAGTTCTTC	CASSLGTSKLEQFF